This T cell receptor (beta chain) was identified during a study of blood T cells in healthy people across ages. This clonotype has only a few counts. The CDR3 length is 14 residues. Between the trimmed V and J ends, which lost 6 bases and 6 bases, there was a span of 18 bases. Germline V gene data show CDR1 as SEHNR and CDR2 as FQNEAQ (reference sequence). Every participating donor contributed roughly 10 milliliters of peripheral blood through a draw. Every sample yielded at least 6 million isolated PBMCs. Total RNA extraction produced at least 6 micrograms (per sample) for the study. The authors ran a second PCR of about 6 to 12 cycles using a sample-barcoded 5' primer and a J-beta primer mix. Each CDR3 protein is one row after TCRdb ran MiXCR on the 5' RACE reads. The sample lists roughly 800,000 distinct CDR3 sequences, roughly 25% seen once, with under 10% in the top ten. This same sample was also taken into another study, of T cells of mothers and their children.

The rearrangement uses TRBV7-9 and TRBJ2-7; no clear D. This clonotype was sampled from a boy aged 5-17 years in good health. The sample consisted of blood. The CDR3 reads CASSQHPPGVEQYF. In DNA, the CDR3 is TGTGCCAGCAGTCAACATCCCCCCGGAGTCGAGCAGTACTTC.